Listed below are T cell receptor beta chains from one sample, sequenced in a study of blood T cell repertoires in COVID-19. Measured with immunoSEQ multiplex PCR; TCRdb has only the in-frame clones, and not every one. The sample carries some 80,000 clones, 60% to 85% recorded once. Sequencing input: peripheral blood. These receptors all stem from a human donor in a cohort sampled during active COVID-19. Both conserved end residues are part of each CDR3. The D gene is left open where the match is weak. Size tells how often a clone was seen (once, few, many) or the class of an expanded clone, and some rows leave it out.

clone_size	v_call	j_call	d_call	cdr3_nt	cdr3_aa
-	TRBV5-4	TRBJ2-7	-	TGTGCGGATCCGCCAGGGTGCTACGAGCAGTACTTC	CADPPGCYEQYF
-	TRBV7-9	TRBJ2-3	TRBD2	TGTGCCAGCAGCCGGTTAGCGGGGGAGGTAAATTTT	CASSRLAGEVNF
-	TRBV19	TRBJ1-5	-	-	CASTSGQVDQPQHF
-	TRBV5-1	TRBJ2-6	-	TGCGCCAGCAGCCAGAAGGGCGGGGCTGGGGCCAACGTCCTGACTTTC	CASSQKGGAGANVLTF
-	TRBV7-9	TRBJ2-7	TRBD1	TGTGCCAGCAGCTTAGGCGGGACAGGGTACGAGCAGTACTTC	CASSLGGTGYEQYF
few	TRBV5-1	TRBJ2-1	TRBD1	TGCGCCAGCAGCTGGACAGGGTCAAGCTCCTACAATGAGCAGTTCTTC	CASSWTGSSSYNEQFF
-	TRBV25-1	TRBJ2-1	-	TGTGCCAGCAGTGGTTCGCGCTGGTCACCGGAGTTCTTC	CASSGSRWSPEFF
once	TRBV7-7	TRBJ2-5	TRBD2	TGTGCCAGCAGCCCGGGACTAGCGAACCAAGAGACCCAGTACTTC	CASSPGLANQETQYF
-	TRBV7-2	TRBJ1-3	-	TGTGCCAGCAGCCCCCGAGCCTCTGGAAACACCATATATTTT	CASSPRASGNTIYF
-	TRBV6-6	TRBJ1-2	-	TGTGCCAGCACTTCGCCGGGAGGACATGGCTACACCTTC	CASTSPGGHGYTF
-	TRBV5-1	TRBJ2-3	-	TGCGCCAGCAGCTCCACAGGGCCCACAGATACGCAGTATTTT	CASSSTGPTDTQYF
few	TRBV9	TRBJ1-5	-	TGTGCCAGCAGCGCCTCCTTTGATCAGCCCCAGCATTTT	CASSASFDQPQHF
-	TRBV10-3	TRBJ2-5	-	TGTGCCATCAGTGAGTCGGAGAGGGAGCAAGAGACCCAGTACTTC	CAISESEREQETQYF
-	TRBV6-5	TRBJ2-7	-	TGTGCCAGCAGCGAGGGGGGGGCCTTAATTTACGAGCAGTACTTC	CASSEGGALIYEQYF
-	TRBV6-2/TRBV6-3	TRBJ2-5	TRBD2	TGTGCCAGCAGTTACCAAGCGGGGGGCTGGGAGACCCAGTACTTC	CASSYQAGGWETQYF